The 2 T cell receptor beta chains below all came from one sample that was sequenced in a study of blood T cell repertoires in COVID-19 (dated by TCRdb to 2020 to 2022). The library was produced with the immunoSEQ multiplex PCR assay. Sourced from immuneACCESS, this table was stored by TCRdb with only in-frame sequences that have V and J called. A share of the clones is absent; for the studies checked, an unresolved V gene accounts for under half, and the remainder has no known explanation. The sample table contains around 700,000 clones; only one count was recorded for approximately 90% of them. Roughly 0.26% of the sample goes to the ten largest clones. Material for sequencing was peripheral blood. The receptors shown here come from a woman between 18 and 30 years old with acute or convalescent COVID-19.

This clone has only a few counts. The chain recombines TRBV3-1 (or the pseudogene TRBV3-2) with TRBJ1-3; D possibly corresponds to TRBD1 (6 bases). The CDR3 is made up of 14 amino acids. V dropped 3 bases and J dropped 3 bases, with 9 bases sitting between them. The germline CDR1 and CDR2 sequences are LGHDT and YNNKEL (reference sequence). CDR3 in DNA: TGTGCCAGCAGCCAGGACAGCTATGGAAACACCATATATTTT. It translates to CASSQDSYGNTIYF.

This rearrangement joins TRBV10-3 to TRBJ2-1; 8 bases fit TRBD2. Germline assignment: CDR1 ENHRY and CDR2 SYGVKD. With 3 bases clipped from V and 0 bases from J, the junction kept 4 bases outside the gene matches. The CDR3 is 16 amino acids. The CDR3 DNA sequence: TGTGCCATCAGTGATACCGGGGGGGGCTCCTACAATGAGCAGTTCTTC. This gives the protein CAISDTGGGSYNEQFF.